This T cell receptor beta chain was retrieved from a study of blood T cell repertoires in COVID-19. The CDR3 length is 14 residues. CDR1 is MDHEN and CDR2 is SYDVKM in the germline V gene. V lost 8 bases, J lost 6 bases, and 13 bases stayed unmatched. Only in-frame clones appear in the TCRdb table, and some are missing; sequencing was by immunoSEQ multiplex PCR. Of about 280,000 clones in the sample, roughly 88% are singletons; the top ten hold about 3%. Sequences were obtained from peripheral blood. This sequence originates from a woman between 25 and 40 years old with active or convalescent COVID-19. The chain combines TRBV28 with TRBJ2-7; 7 nucleotides line up with TRBD1. The CDR3: CASRIDTGAGEQYF. CDR3 in DNA: TGTGCCAGCCGAATTGATACAGGGGCTGGCGAGCAGTACTTC.